One and the same sample provided the 28 T cell receptor beta chains below, sequenced in a study of OX40 agonist ivuxolimab in advanced cancers. The method behind the library was the immunoSEQ multiplex PCR assay. TCRdb's version of the immuneACCESS table is confined to in-frame rearrangements and falls short of the full clone set. An unresolved V gene accounts for under half of the shortfall where checked; the remainder is of unknown origin. For this sample there are about 54,000 clones; 80% to 90% appear just once. Jointly, the top ten make up more than 1% of the sample. This sample comprised CD4+ or CD8+ T cells sorted from blood, obtained in a trial of the OX40 agonist ivuxolimab. These receptors were taken from an adult with an advanced solid tumor such as melanoma, head and neck, liver or kidney cancer.

About this clone: Other DNA sequences in the sample encode the same CDR3. The V and J genes are TRBV28 and TRBJ1-5, with unresolved D. The CDR3 is made up of 15 amino acids. V dropped 2 bases and J dropped 0 bases, with 8 bases sitting between them. The germline V gene has CDR1 MDHEN and CDR2 SYDVKM. The CDR3 DNA reads as TGTGCCAGCAGTTTAGGTGGATATAGCAATCAGCCCCAGCATTTT. Its protein is CASSLGGYSNQPQHF.

This sequence joins TRBV5-1 and TRBJ2-2, with 7 bases aligning to TRBD1. The CDR3 consists of 14 residues. Per the germline V gene, CDR1 is SGHRS and CDR2 is YFSETQ. V lost 2 bases to trimming and J lost 8 bases; unmatched junction nucleotides: 6. DNA for the CDR3: TGCGCCAGCAGCTTAGAAAGGGGGCAAGGGGAGCTGTTTTTT. Translated: CASSLERGQGELFF.

The chain uses TRBV6-5 and TRBJ1-2; TRBD1 is a possible D gene (6 bases). The V end was cut by 5 bases, the J end by 7 bases, with 14 bases between. The CDR3 contains 13 residues. The germline gives CDR1 MNHEY, CDR2 SVGAGI. The DNA of the CDR3 is TGTGCCAGCAGTGCGCCAGGGGTGGGTGGCTACACCTTC. Translating it yields CASSAPGVGGYTF.

The J gene is TRBJ1-4, the V gene TRBV2; 10 bases match TRBD1. The CDR3 has 18 amino acids. CDR1 is SNHLY and CDR2 is FYNNEI in the germline V gene. J lost 8 bases, V lost 2 bases, and 14 bases had no gene match. CDR3 in amino acids: CASSERDRGSARLEKLFF. The CDR3 coding sequence is TGTGCCAGCAGTGAAAGGGACAGGGGTTCTGCGCGGCTAGAAAAACTGTTTTTT. Full variable domain (missing parts from reference TRBV2 and TRBJ1-4): EPEVTQTPSHQVTQMGQEVILRCVPISNHLYFYWYRQILGQKVEFLVSFYNNEISEKSEIFDDQFSVERPDGSNFTLKIRSTKLEDSAMYFCASSERDRGSARLEKLFFGSGTQLSVL.

The chain links TRBV9 to TRBJ2-2, with a tentative D call TRBD1 (5 bases). Germline CDR1 reads SGDLS; CDR2 reads YYNGEE. V lost 0 bases, J lost 4 bases, and 10 bases lay in between. There are 15 residues in the CDR3. CDR3 in amino acids: CASSVGQGGTGELFF. CDR3 DNA: TGTGCCAGCAGCGTAGGTCAGGGTGGCACCGGGGAGCTGTTTTTT.

This sequence joins TRBV6-5 and TRBJ1-5, with D perhaps TRBD1 (5 bases). The CDR3 covers 11 residues. Deletions cut 6 bases from V and 12 bases from J, with 12 bases between. Germline V gene lookup returns CDR1 MNHEY and CDR2 SVGAGI. CDR3 sequence: CASSDSSVQHF. In DNA, the CDR3 is TGTGCCAGCAGCGACAGTTCAGTCCAGCATTTT.

The chain recombines TRBV7-9 with TRBJ1-1; D is ambiguous. The germline V gene has CDR1 SEHNR and CDR2 FQNEAQ (reference sequence). This CDR3 has 15 residues. CDR3 sequence (DNA): TGTGCGGCAAGTCGGGCCAGGACGACGAACACTGAAGCTTTCTTT. The encoded protein is CAASRARTTNTEAFF.

The chain has TRBV11-3 and TRBJ2-2; TRBD2 matches at 11 bases. Germline values: CDR1 SGHNT, CDR2 YENEEA. The V segment lost 2 bases and the J segment 3 bases; nucleotides outside the gene matches: 5. This CDR3 spans 17 amino acids. CDR3 sequence: CASSLTSGRGYTGELFF. CDR3 bases: TGTGCCAGCAGCTTAACTAGCGGGAGAGGATACACCGGGGAGCTGTTTTTT.

This clone was recorded once. V gene TRBV5-4 combines with J gene TRBJ2-3; TRBD2 is a possible D gene (6 bases). The CDR3 runs 16 residues. CDR1 and CDR2 (germline): SGHNT, YYREEE (reference sequence). V lost 0 bases and J lost 2, with 13 bases in between. The chain's CDR3 is CASSLGDGGATDTQYF. CDR3 nucleotides: TGTGCCAGCAGCTTGGGGGACGGGGGAGCCACAGATACGCAGTATTTT.

The CDR3 loop is CASTPSRGFNEKLFF. Here the CDR3 DNA reads TGTGCCAGCACCCCAAGTAGGGGGTTTAATGAAAAACTGTTTTTT. The chain recombines TRBV11-2 with TRBJ1-4, with a tentative D call TRBD1 (6 bases). The CDR3 sequence is 15 residues long. CDR1 is SGHAT and CDR2 is FQNNGV in the germline V gene. Trimming pared 7 bases from V and 4 bases from J, leaving 16 bases between.

V is TRBV28 and J is TRBJ1-4; a weak D match, TRBD1 (5 bases). Trimming took 2 bases from V and 4 from J, leaving 8 bases between them. The CDR3 has 14 amino acids. Looked up from germline, CDR1 is MDHEN and CDR2 is SYDVKM. The CDR3 protein is CASSLGGINEKLFF. DNA for the CDR3: TGTGCCAGCAGTTTAGGGGGAATTAATGAAAAACTGTTTTTT.

The chain couples TRBV7-2 to TRBJ1-2; no reliable D call. Trimming left V 0 bases short and J 2 bases short, with 7 bases between. The CDR3 runs to 14 residues. Germline lookup yields CDR1 SGHTA and CDR2 FQGNSA. CDR3 coding DNA: TGTGCCAGCAGCTTAGCTGTGGAAAACTATGGCTACACCTTC. The encoded protein is CASSLAVENYGYTF.

This chain joins TRBV28 and TRBJ2-3; 15 nucleotides line up with TRBD2. The germline gives CDR1 MDHEN, CDR2 SYDVKM. The CDR3 consists of 20 residues. After removal of 3 bases from V and 6 bases from J, the junction contained 16 bases not matched to a gene. In DNA form, the CDR3 reads TGTGCCAGCAGTTTTCGCGGGACTAGCGGGAGGTTAACCGTAGGGGATACGCAGTATTTT. Translated, it gives CASSFRGTSGRLTVGDTQYF.

The chain has TRBV6-6 and TRBJ1-2; D unresolved. This CDR3 is built from 15 residues. Germline V gives CDR1 MNHNY, CDR2 SVGAGI (reference sequence). Trimming removed 2 bases at V and 7 bases at J, with 17 bases between. The CDR3 is CASSYEPRERGGYTF. The CDR3 region has the DNA TGTGCCAGCAGTTACGAGCCTCGGGAGCGAGGTGGCTACACCTTC.

The gene calls are TRBV6-1 and TRBJ2-1, with TRBD1 as a possible D gene (5 bases). CDR3 size: 16 residues. Trimming removed 3 bases from V and 7 bases from J, with 19 bases in between. In germline, CDR1 is MNHNS, CDR2 SASEGT. The CDR3 region is CASSDPAGKTRNEQFF. The CDR3 region has the DNA TGTGCCAGCAGTGATCCGGCAGGGAAAACGAGAAATGAGCAGTTCTTC.

This clone was seen a few times. The chain recombines TRBV30 with TRBJ2-3; no clear D gene. CDR1 is GTSNPN and CDR2 is SVGIG in the germline V gene (reference sequence). V was cut by 0 bases and J by 6 bases, with 7 bases left in between. The CDR3 sequence is 12 residues long. Written as DNA, the CDR3 is TGTGCCTGGAGTGTAGGGTCCGATACGCAGTATTTT. This codes for CAWSVGSDTQYF.

This chain connects TRBV7-2 to TRBJ1-2, with D maybe TRBD1 (5 bases). Germline CDR1 reads SGHTA; CDR2 reads FQGNSA. The CDR3 extends over 16 amino acids. V was shortened by 1 base and J by 6 bases, with 18 bases between the two germline ends. The CDR3 spells CASSLDSTAGGDGYTF. CDR3 DNA: TGTGCCAGCAGCTTAGATTCGACGGCGGGGGGTGATGGCTACACCTTC.

The CDR3 loop reads CASSLGGLTNEKLFF. DNA for the CDR3: TGTGCCAGCAGTTTAGGGGGTTTAACTAATGAAAAACTGTTTTTT. The chain has TRBV28 and TRBJ1-4; TRBD1 is a possible D gene (5 bases). Germline V CDR1 and CDR2: MDHEN, SYDVKM. The CDR3 is 15 amino acids. With 2 bases removed from V and 1 base from J, the gap between germline ends came to 8 bases.

The chain combines TRBV28 with TRBJ2-1; 11 positions match TRBD2. The V gene's germline CDR1 is MDHEN and CDR2 SYDVKM. J lost 7 bases, V lost 2 bases, and 4 bases had no gene match. CDR3 length equals 15 residues. The CDR3 sequence is CASSLPLAGGNEQFF. In nucleotides, the CDR3 is TGTGCCAGCAGTTTACCCCTAGCGGGAGGTAATGAGCAGTTCTTC.

This rearrangement joins TRBV15 to TRBJ1-3, with 7 bases matching TRBD1. V shed 1 base and J 0 bases; nucleotides not matched to a gene: 3. Germline V gene lookup returns CDR1 LNHNV and CDR2 YYDKDF (reference sequence). CDR3 length equals 16 residues. As DNA, the CDR3 is TGTGCCACCAGCAGAGCTGACAGGGACTCTGGAAACACCATATATTTT. It is translated as CATSRADRDSGNTIYF.

A single count supports this clone. The chain links TRBV6-5 to TRBJ2-7; D call uncertain. Germline lookup yields CDR1 MNHEY and CDR2 SVGAGI. This CDR3 is 15 amino acids long. V was shortened by 6 bases and J by 0 bases, with 15 bases between the two germline ends. The chain's CDR3 is CASSPDFGNSYEQYF. CDR3 sequence (DNA): TGTGCCAGCAGCCCAGATTTTGGTAACTCCTACGAGCAGTACTTC.

This sequence joins TRBV27 and TRBJ2-7; tentatively, D is TRBD1 or TRBD2 (5 bases each). V shed 3 bases and J shed 3 bases, with 9 bases lying between them. The CDR3 runs to 13 residues. Looked up from germline, CDR1 is MNHEY and CDR2 is SMNVEV (reference sequence). For the CDR3, the DNA is TGTGCCAGCAGTTTGAGGGACCGCTACGAGCAGTACTTC. Translation: CASSLRDRYEQYF.

The rearrangement links TRBV28 to TRBJ2-3, with D possibly being TRBD1 (6 bases). Germline loops: CDR1 MDHEN, CDR2 SYDVKM. This CDR3 is built from 16 residues. Trimming took off 5 bases at V and 7 bases at J, with 22 bases between the two ends. The CDR3 sequence: CASSGLYRERGYTQYF. For the CDR3, the DNA is TGTGCCAGCAGTGGGCTGTACAGGGAAAGGGGATATACGCAGTATTTT.

V usage is TRBV9 and J usage is TRBJ1-6; D is unresolved. CDR3 length: 14 amino acids. Germline CDR1 SGDLS, CDR2 YYNGEE. Between the trimmed V and J ends, which lost 0 bases and 7 bases, there was a span of 8 bases. CDR3 sequence (DNA): TGTGCCAGCAGCGTAGAGCGGGAAAATTCACCCCTCCACTTT. It specifies CASSVERENSPLHF.

V is TRBV7-2 and J is TRBJ1-1; D gene uncertain. Trimming cost V 4 bases and J 10 bases, with 10 bases left between them. The germline CDR1 and CDR2 sequences are SGHTA and FQGNSA. The length of the CDR3 is 11 residues. CDR3 sequence (DNA): TGTGCCAGCAGCTCCCCAAGGGCAGCTTTCTTT. Translated: CASSSPRAAFF. Full variable domain (missing parts from reference TRBV7-2 and TRBJ1-1): GAGVSQSPSNKVTEKGKDVELRCDPISGHTALYWYRQSLGQGLEFLIYFQGNSAPDKSGLPSDRFSAERTGGSVSTLTIQRTQQEDSAVYLCASSSPRAAFFGQGTRLTVV.

The chain links TRBV6-5 to TRBJ1-1; D remains unclear. The CDR3 extends over 12 amino acids. V lost 2 bases and J 6 bases, leaving 7 bases between the germline ends. From germline, CDR1 is MNHEY and CDR2 SVGAGI. The CDR3 reads CASSYAASEAFF. The CDR3 nucleotides are TGTGCCAGCAGTTACGCCGCCTCTGAAGCTTTCTTT.

This clone has just one count. This chain uses TRBV27 with TRBJ1-1, with D unclear. Trimming pared 3 bases from V and 4 bases from J, leaving 12 bases between. The germline V gene has CDR1 MNHEY and CDR2 SMNVEV (reference sequence). The CDR3 runs 14 residues. CDR3 loop: CASSFSAVSTEAFF. The CDR3 DNA reads as TGTGCCAGCAGTTTCAGCGCGGTGAGCACTGAAGCTTTCTTT.

The chain couples TRBV12-2 to TRBJ1-1; no check of the table's D call, TRBD1, against the DNA was made. TRBV12-2 is a pseudogene. This CDR3 region has 20 residues. CDR3 sequence reads: CASRRCSTGTGKKCSTEAFF. The CDR3 nucleotides are TGTGCAAGTCGCCGATGCAGTACCGGGACAGGGAAAAAGTGTTCCACTGAAGCTTTCTTT.